This passage covers 29 T cell receptor beta chains from one sample sequenced in a study of blood T cell repertoires in COVID-19. The repertoire was sequenced with immunoSEQ multiplex PCR; TCRdb's copy has only in-frame clones and lacks some. The table records about 430,000 clones, 80% to 90% of them present only once. Sequenced: PBMCs or T cells enriched from blood (not recorded which). The receptors derive from a man in his thirties or forties who had recovered from COVID-19.

The V call is TRBV18, the J call TRBJ1-1; a possible D gene is TRBD1 (5 bases). Trimming cost V 4 bases and J 5 bases, with 11 bases left between them. The CDR3 is 13 residues long. Per germline, CDR1 KGHSH and CDR2 LQKENI. This chain's CDR3 is CASSRLQETEAFF. The DNA for the CDR3 is TGTGCCAGCTCACGTCTACAGGAGACTGAAGCTTTCTTT.

In the case of this clone: The identical CDR3 is also encoded by other nucleotide sequences in the sample. The chain employs TRBV18 and TRBJ2-1; 9 bases fit TRBD1. Germline V gene sequence: CDR1 KGHSH, CDR2 LQKENI. V shed 3 bases, J shed 7 bases, and the junction held 7 bases outside the gene matches. There are 15 residues in the CDR3. The CDR3 here is CASSPPGQGVNEQFF. The CDR3 nucleotides are TGTGCCAGCTCACCCCCGGGACAGGGAGTGAATGAGCAGTTCTTC. The complete variable domain, with remaining parts taken from reference TRBV18 and TRBJ2-1, reads NAGVMQNPRHLVRRRGQEARLRCSPMKGHSHVYWYRQLPEEGLKFMVYLQKENIIDESGMPKERFSAEFPKEGPSILRIQQVVRGDSAAYFCASSPPGQGVNEQFFGPGTRLTVL.

The chain recombines TRBV7-9 with TRBJ1-2; D unresolved. This CDR3 has 14 amino acids. Germline-derived CDR1 and CDR2 are SEHNR and FQNEAQ (reference sequence). Trimming removed 4 bases at V and 9 bases at J, with 18 bases between. CDR3 region: CASSSSEHTRRYTF. The CDR3 region has the DNA TGTGCCAGCAGCTCGTCCGAACACACCCGCCGCTACACCTTC.

The J gene is TRBJ2-7, the V gene TRBV5-1; 14 bases are shared with TRBD2. Trimming at V came to 2 bases and at J to 1 base, leaving 5 bases not matched to a gene. Germline values: CDR1 SGHRS, CDR2 YFSETQ. This CDR3 is 17 amino acids long. CDR3 DNA sequence: TGCGCCAGCAGCTTTCGGACTAGCGGGAGGCCTTCCTACGAGCAGTACTTC. It encodes CASSFRTSGRPSYEQYF.

The chain links TRBV10-3 to TRBJ2-7, with TRBD2 matching over 12 bases. Trimming removed 11 bases from V and 4 bases from J; junction bases left unmatched: 9. The CDR3 sequence is 14 residues long. Germline V gives CDR1 ENHRY, CDR2 SYGVKD. The CDR3 protein is CAVGPGLAGYEQYF. The CDR3 region has the DNA TGTGCCGTAGGTCCGGGACTAGCGGGTTACGAGCAGTACTTC.

The chain has TRBV3-1 (or the pseudogene TRBV3-2) and TRBJ2-5, with D possibly TRBD2 on 6 matching bases. V dropped 6 bases and J dropped 2 bases, with 10 bases sitting between them. CDR1 LGHDT and CDR2 YNNKEL come from the germline V gene (reference sequence). This CDR3 spans 13 amino acids. CDR3 protein: CASSPGLQETQYF. CDR3 sequence (DNA): TGTGCCAGCAGTCCAGGACTACAAGAGACCCAGTACTTC.

The chain recombines TRBV24-1 with TRBJ2-1; D perhaps matches TRBD1 (5 bases). The V and J ends lost 7 bases and 15 bases respectively, with 21 bases between them. The CDR3 consists of 13 residues. CDR1 is KGHDR and CDR2 is SFDVKD in the germline V gene. DNA for the CDR3: TGTGCCACCAGCGGACCGGGCTATGGGGCCCTGTTCTTC. Residues: CATSGPGYGALFF.

The chain employs TRBV12-3 or TRBV12-4 and TRBJ2-2, with 8 nucleotides matching TRBD2. With 10 bases clipped from V and 1 base from J, the junction kept 2 bases outside the gene matches. This CDR3 comprises 13 residues. Here the CDR3 reads CATGGWNTGELFF. CDR3 DNA: TGTGCCACGGGGGGGTGGAACACCGGGGAGCTGTTTTTT.

CDR3 sequence (DNA): TGCGCCAGCAGCCATGGACAGGGGGTAGAGTCACCCCTCCACTTT. Its protein product is CASSHGQGVESPLHF. The rearrangement joins TRBV5-1 to TRBJ1-6, with 10 bases lining up with TRBD1. The J segment lost 10 bases and the V segment lost 4 bases, leaving 8 bases of the junction unmatched. The CDR3 sequence is 15 residues long. Per the germline V gene, CDR1 is SGHRS and CDR2 is YFSETQ.

This chain connects TRBV7-9 to TRBJ1-2, with D possibly TRBD1 on 6 matching bases. V was clipped by 5 bases and J by 4 bases, with 20 bases between them. The CDR3 contains 16 residues. Germline CDR1 SEHNR, CDR2 FQNEAQ (reference sequence). The CDR3 sequence is CASSPTRTAISYGYTF. CDR3 DNA: TGTGCCAGCAGCCCGACCCGGACAGCCATTTCCTATGGCTACACCTTC.

This clone was detected only once. This chain joins TRBV10-3 and TRBJ2-1; 9 nucleotides line up with TRBD1. Trimming cost V 3 bases and J 10 bases; bases outside gene matches: 10. From germline, CDR1 is ENHRY and CDR2 SYGVKD. CDR3 size: 15 residues. The CDR3 nucleotides read TGTGCCATCAGTGAAGCCGGGACAGGGTTTCAGGAGCAGTTCTTC. Translated, it gives CAISEAGTGFQEQFF.

CDR3 sequence (DNA): TGTGCCAGCAGCCAAAGCGGGAGTGGCTACGAGCAGTACTTC. Translating gives CASSQSGSGYEQYF. This chain connects TRBV11-2 to TRBJ2-7, with 8 bases that match TRBD2. CDR1 and CDR2 from the germline V gene are SGHAT and FQNNGV. This CDR3 comprises 14 residues. V was clipped by 5 bases and J by 3 bases; unmatched bases: 6.

The chain is built from TRBV7-9 and TRBJ2-7; D is ambiguous. The germline V and J ends were trimmed by 1 base and 3 bases, with 13 bases remaining between them. Germline loops: CDR1 SEHNR, CDR2 FQNEAQ (reference sequence). The CDR3 consists of 15 residues. CDR3 in amino acids: CASSLERHSYYEQYF. The CDR3 nucleotides read TGTGCCAGCAGCTTAGAGCGTCACTCCTACTACGAGCAGTACTTC.

This chain's CDR3 is CASSDRVRGNEQFF. As DNA, the CDR3 is TGTGCCAGCAGTGACAGGGTTAGGGGGAATGAGCAGTTCTTC. The gene calls are TRBV6-4 and TRBJ2-1, with a possible D match to TRBD1 (6 bases). This CDR3 is built from 14 residues. Germline V gene sequence: CDR1 MRHNA, CDR2 SNTAGT. Trimming took off 2 bases at V and 7 bases at J, with 12 bases between the two ends.

V is TRBV5-6 and J is TRBJ2-7; TRBD2 aligns across 10 bases. The CDR3 covers 15 residues. The junction had 7 bases not matched to a gene; V was cut back by 4 bases and J by 3 bases. Germline CDR1 reads SGHDT; CDR2 reads YYEEEE. In DNA form, the CDR3 reads TGTGCCAGCAGCCAAGGACTAGCGGCTTACTACGAGCAGTACTTC. Its protein product is CASSQGLAAYYEQYF.

The chain is built from TRBV5-1 and TRBJ2-7; 8 bases are shared with TRBD2. Germline trimming cut 4 bases from V and 0 bases from J; bases unmatched to any gene: 9. The CDR3 is made up of 16 amino acids. Per the germline V gene, CDR1 is SGHRS and CDR2 is YFSETQ. The chain's CDR3 is CASSTLLAAYSYEQYF. CDR3 nucleotides: TGCGCCAGCAGCACATTACTAGCGGCCTACTCCTACGAGCAGTACTTC.

This clone has a single count. V is TRBV10-3 and J is TRBJ2-3, with TRBD1 as a possible D gene (6 bases). The length of the CDR3 is 13 residues. V was cut by 6 bases and J by 4 bases, with 11 bases left in between. Germline V gene lookup returns CDR1 ENHRY and CDR2 SYGVKD. The CDR3 sequence is CAIRLTGSDTQYF. The CDR3 nucleotides are TGTGCCATCAGACTAACAGGGTCAGATACGCAGTATTTT.

This chain uses TRBV6-5 with TRBJ2-7; 9 nucleotides match TRBD1. The trim removed 6 bases at V and 5 bases at J, leaving 8 bases unmatched. The length of the CDR3 is 14 residues. Germline V lookup: CDR1 MNHEY, CDR2 SVGAGI. The CDR3 bases are TGTGCCAGCAGAACGACAGGGGGGCGGGACGAGCAGTACTTC. Translation: CASRTTGGRDEQYF.

In its sample, this clone was seen a few times. The V call is TRBV3-1 (or the pseudogene TRBV3-2), the J call TRBJ1-5; D is perhaps TRBD1 (5 bases). Trimming removed 0 bases from V and 4 bases from J, with 10 bases in between. CDR1 and CDR2 (germline): LGHDT, YNNKEL (reference sequence). The CDR3 runs 15 residues. The CDR3 reads CASSQESAGNQPQHF. CDR3 in DNA: TGTGCCAGCAGCCAAGAGTCGGCAGGGAATCAGCCCCAGCATTTT.

The chain links TRBV18 to TRBJ2-3, with a possible D match to TRBD2 (6 bases). The CDR3 has 16 amino acids. Trimming cost V 1 base and J 1 base, with 12 bases left between them. The germline CDR1 and CDR2 sequences are KGHSH and LQKENI. The CDR3 is CASSPLPRGGTDTQYF. As DNA, the CDR3 is TGTGCCAGCTCACCACTGCCTCGCGGGGGCACAGATACGCAGTATTTT.

This clone was observed a handful of times. The chain employs TRBV29-1 and TRBJ1-3; 7 bases agree with TRBD1. Germline CDR1 is SQVTM and CDR2 is ANQGSEA. CDR3 length equals 13 residues. Trimming cost V 7 bases and J 3 bases; bases outside gene matches: 6. CDR3 amino acids: CSASRDSGNTIYF. For the CDR3, the DNA is TGCAGCGCCTCCCGGGACAGTGGAAACACCATATATTTT.

V gene TRBV19 combines with J gene TRBJ2-2; 8 bases match TRBD1. From germline, CDR1 is LNHDA and CDR2 SQIVND (reference sequence). The CDR3 is 15 amino acids. The V segment lost 7 bases and the J segment 5 bases; nucleotides outside the gene matches: 9. DNA of the CDR3: TGTGCCAGTACCAAACGACAGGGGCTAACCGGGGAGCTGTTTTTT. Its protein is CASTKRQGLTGELFF.

V gene TRBV4-1 combines with J gene TRBJ1-3, with D hard to call. Germline V gives CDR1 MGHRA, CDR2 YSYEKL. The CDR3 has 16 residues. V was shortened by 4 bases and J by 0 bases, with 13 bases between the two germline ends. CDR3 DNA sequence: TGCGCCAGCAGCCTCCAGTCCCGTTTCTCTGGAAACACCATATATTTT. This sequence encodes CASSLQSRFSGNTIYF.

The chain employs TRBV15 and TRBJ2-7, with 15 bases identical to TRBD2. V was clipped by 5 bases and J by 2 bases; unmatched bases: 13. This CDR3 comprises 19 residues. Germline-derived CDR1 and CDR2 are LNHNV and YYDKDF (reference sequence). The CDR3 is CATSEQIGLAGGTPYEQYF. The CDR3 bases are TGTGCCACCAGCGAACAAATAGGACTAGCGGGAGGGACACCCTACGAGCAGTACTTC.

V and J are TRBV10-3 and TRBJ2-7; the match to TRBD1 covers 9 bases. The germline CDR1 and CDR2 sequences are ENHRY and SYGVKD. This CDR3 spans 15 amino acids. V shed 4 bases, J shed 3 bases, and the junction held 7 bases outside the gene matches. CDR3 in amino acids: CAISGKQGASYEQYF. The CDR3 coding sequence is TGTGCCATCAGTGGGAAACAGGGGGCAAGCTACGAGCAGTACTTC.

The V and J genes are TRBV6-5 and TRBJ1-1; the D gene is possibly TRBD1 (6 bases). With 5 bases removed from V and 1 base from J, the gap between germline ends came to 11 bases. Germline loops: CDR1 MNHEY, CDR2 SVGAGI. This CDR3 has 14 residues. CDR3 sequence: CASSHREANTEAFF. As DNA, the CDR3 is TGTGCCAGCAGTCACAGGGAAGCGAACACTGAAGCTTTCTTT.

The rearrangement links TRBV28 to TRBJ2-5; 8 nucleotides line up with TRBD2. Trimming cost V 6 bases and J 2 bases; bases outside gene matches: 5. The germline V gene has CDR1 MDHEN and CDR2 SYDVKM. This CDR3 has 14 amino acids. CDR3 in amino acids: CASSPRLAQETQYF. The CDR3 DNA reads as TGTGCCAGCAGCCCTAGACTAGCGCAAGAGACCCAGTACTTC.

The V call is TRBV9, the J call TRBJ2-1; a possible D gene is TRBD2 (6 bases). Germline CDR1 is SGDLS and CDR2 is YYNGEE. Trimming pared 3 bases from V and 7 bases from J, leaving 17 bases between. This CDR3 is 15 amino acids long. The CDR3 DNA reads as TGTGCCAGCAGCGCAAACAGTTGGGGGGAGAATGAGCAGTTCTTC. Translating it yields CASSANSWGENEQFF.

V usage is TRBV19 and J usage is TRBJ2-7, with no clear D. CDR1 LNHDA and CDR2 SQIVND come from the germline V gene (reference sequence). This CDR3 region has 15 residues. Trimming pared 7 bases from V and 1 base from J, leaving 17 bases between. DNA of the CDR3: TGTGCCAGTACCGCCTCAGGTTTTTCATCCTACGAGCAGTACTTC. Its protein product is CASTASGFSSYEQYF.